What follows are 20 T cell receptor beta chains derived from one specimen sequenced in a study of blood T cell repertoires in COVID-19. Repertoires were generated with immunoSEQ multiplex PCR, while TCRdb's copy carries only in-frame clones and drops some. The sample has 130,000 to 150,000 clones; around 80% are singletons. Material for sequencing was peripheral blood. Receptors originate from a man in his 70s who had recovered from COVID-19.

The chain has TRBV2 and TRBJ1-1, with 7 bases fitting TRBD1. The CDR3 is 13 residues long. V trimming: 8 bases; J trimming: 4 bases; junction bases outside the gene matches: 7. CDR1 and CDR2 from the germline V gene are SNHLY and FYNNEI. The CDR3 DNA reads TGTGCCAGCTCGGAGGGGGCGCGCACTGAAGCTTTCTTT. This gives the protein CASSEGARTEAFF.

The chain couples TRBV12-5 to TRBJ1-1; D call uncertain. V shed 7 bases and J shed 1 base, with 10 bases lying between them. The germline gives CDR1 LGHNT, CDR2 FRNRAP. This CDR3 has 13 amino acids. This CDR3 is CASALSTNTEAFF. Written as DNA, the CDR3 is TGTGCTAGTGCCCTATCAACGAACACTGAAGCTTTCTTT.

The V call is TRBV7-9, the J call TRBJ2-2; 8 positions match TRBD1. From germline, CDR1 is SEHNR and CDR2 FQNEAQ (reference sequence). The V and J ends lost 6 bases and 8 bases, in that order; junction bases with no gene match: 8. The CDR3 is made up of 14 amino acids. The CDR3 sequence is CASSGQGAPGELFF. The CDR3 DNA sequence: TGTGCCAGCAGTGGGCAGGGGGCCCCGGGGGAGCTGTTTTTT. Full variable domain (rest looked up from reference TRBV7-9 and TRBJ2-2): DTGVSQNPRHKITKRGQNVTFRCDPISEHNRLYWYRQTLGQGPEFLTYFQNEAQLEKSRLLSDRFSAERPKGSFSTLEIQRTEQGDSAMYLCASSGQGAPGELFFGEGSRLTVL.

This clone was detected only once. The chain links TRBV3-1 (or the pseudogene TRBV3-2) to TRBJ2-7; TRBD2 aligns across 13 bases. With V trimmed by 1 base and J by 4 bases, 7 bases remained unmatched. Looked up from germline, CDR1 is LGHDT and CDR2 is YNNKEL (reference sequence). This CDR3 is 17 amino acids long. The chain's CDR3 is CASSQGAGTSGVYEQYF. The CDR3 nucleotides are TGTGCCAGCAGCCAAGGGGCCGGGACTAGCGGGGTGTACGAGCAGTACTTC.

This CDR3 is CASSTWEQAPYNEQFF. CDR3 bases: TGTGCCAGTAGTACATGGGAACAGGCCCCCTACAATGAGCAGTTCTTC. The genes are TRBV19 and TRBJ2-1; tentatively, D is TRBD1 (5 bases). Germline V gives CDR1 LNHDA, CDR2 SQIVND (reference sequence). V was cut by 4 bases and J by 2 bases, with 15 bases left in between. The CDR3 is 16 residues long.

The V call is TRBV4-1, the J call TRBJ2-1; TRBD2 matches at 15 bases. CDR1 and CDR2 (germline): MGHRA, YSYEKL. The CDR3 contains 20 residues. V trimming: 5 bases; J trimming: 4 bases; junction bases outside the gene matches: 15. Written as DNA, the CDR3 is TGCGCCAGCAGCTTCCAAGGACTAGCGGGAGGGCCTCTCTTATACAATGAGCAGTTCTTC. It codes for CASSFQGLAGGPLLYNEQFF.

The gene calls are TRBV4-1 and TRBJ2-5; 11 bases fit TRBD1. Germline assignment: CDR1 MGHRA and CDR2 YSYEKL. The CDR3 extends over 15 amino acids. With V trimmed by 3 bases and J by 5 bases, 5 bases remained unmatched. The CDR3 DNA follows: TGCGCCAGCAGCCAGGACAGGGGGCGCATGGAGACCCAGTACTTC. It encodes CASSQDRGRMETQYF.

CDR3 sequence: CASSYYGTSGVYEQYF. CDR3 nucleotide sequence: TGTGCCAGCAGTTACTACGGGACTAGCGGAGTCTACGAGCAGTACTTC. The V call is TRBV6-2 or TRBV6-3, the J call TRBJ2-7; 11 positions agree with TRBD2. Losses at the gene ends were 1 base for V and 3 bases for J; bases not matched to a gene: 5. CDR1 and CDR2 from the germline V gene are MNHEY and SVGEGT. The CDR3 spans 16 residues.

The V and J genes are TRBV27 and TRBJ1-1; D is possibly TRBD1 (5 bases). CDR1 MNHEY and CDR2 SMNVEV come from the germline V gene (reference sequence). The CDR3 runs 14 residues. Deletions cut 4 bases from V and 0 bases from J, with 9 bases between. The CDR3 DNA sequence: TGTGCCAGCAGTTGGAGGGGACTGAACACTGAAGCTTTCTTT. It encodes CASSWRGLNTEAFF.

This clone has a handful of counts. The chain uses TRBV7-8 and TRBJ1-6; 9 positions agree with TRBD1. The V gene end was trimmed by 2 bases and the J gene end by 3 bases; junction bases not matched to a gene: 8. Looked up from germline, CDR1 is SGHVS and CDR2 is FQNEAQ. The CDR3 spans 18 residues. DNA of the CDR3: TGTGCCAGCAGCTTATTGGGACAGGGAAAAGGCTATAATTCACCCCTCCACTTT. This translates into CASSLLGQGKGYNSPLHF.

The chain joins TRBV7-9 to TRBJ1-4, with D possibly being TRBD1 (5 bases). Trimming removed 1 base from V and 15 bases from J, with 12 bases in between. CDR1 SEHNR and CDR2 FQNEAQ come from the germline V gene (reference sequence). CDR3 length: 12 residues. CDR3 in amino acids: CASSLGTGRVFF. The CDR3 nucleotides read TGTGCCAGCAGCTTAGGGACGGGCAGGGTGTTTTTT.

This chain joins TRBV29-1 and TRBJ1-5; perhaps TRBD1 as D (5 bases). V was trimmed by 2 bases and J by 3 bases, leaving 11 bases between them. The CDR3 contains 14 residues. CDR1 and CDR2 from the germline V gene are SQVTM and ANQGSEA. CDR3 coding DNA: TGCAGCGTTGAAATGGGGCAGTACAATCAGCCCCAGCATTTT. Its protein product is CSVEMGQYNQPQHF.

The chain recombines TRBV10-2 with TRBJ2-2; 9 positions match TRBD1. The CDR3 covers 16 residues. Germline CDR1 reads WSHSY; CDR2 reads SAAADI. The trim removed 2 bases at V and 4 bases at J, leaving 5 bases unmatched. CDR3: CASSEVTGGFTGELFF. CDR3 nucleotide sequence: TGCGCCAGCAGTGAGGTGACAGGGGGGTTCACCGGGGAGCTGTTTTTT.

A note on this clone: The same CDR3 can be traced to other DNA sequences in this sample. The chain has TRBV3-1 (or the pseudogene TRBV3-2) and TRBJ1-1, with TRBD1 as a possible D gene (6 bases). V lost 3 bases to trimming and J lost 1 base, with 9 bases between them. Germline loops: CDR1 LGHDT, CDR2 YNNKEL (reference sequence). The CDR3 is 14 amino acids. The CDR3 sequence is CASSQIGGNTEAFF. In DNA, the CDR3 is TGTGCCAGCAGCCAGATAGGGGGGAACACTGAAGCTTTCTTT.

The chain joins TRBV9 to TRBJ1-3, with a possible D match to TRBD1 (5 bases). With 5 bases removed from V and 0 bases from J, the gap between germline ends came to 6 bases. CDR1 is SGDLS, CDR2 YYNGEE, per germline. The CDR3 runs to 13 residues. CDR3 DNA sequence: TGTGCCAGCAGTCAGGGCTCTGGAAACACCATATATTTT. Translating gives CASSQGSGNTIYF.

About this clone: The sample has other DNA sequences that encode this CDR3 too. J is TRBJ1-3 and V is TRBV9; no reliable D call. The V gene's germline CDR1 is SGDLS and CDR2 YYNGEE. V lost 4 bases, J lost 0 bases, and 11 bases lay in between. This CDR3 has 15 amino acids. The CDR3 protein is CASSTSGNSGNTIYF. CDR3 DNA: TGTGCCAGCAGCACTAGTGGAAACTCTGGAAACACCATATATTTT.

At least ten counts were recorded for this clone. Within the sample, other DNA sequences also encode this same CDR3. CDR3 protein: CASSPFSSYEQYF. CDR3 nucleotides: TGTGCCAGCAGTCCCTTTTCCTCCTACGAGCAGTACTTC. This rearrangement joins TRBV12-3 or TRBV12-4 to TRBJ2-7; D is unclear. The CDR3 extends over 13 amino acids. Trimming took off 5 bases at V and 0 bases at J, with 8 bases between the two ends.

V usage is TRBV15 and J usage is TRBJ2-1, with 7 bases that match TRBD1. V was clipped by 8 bases and J by 8 bases; unmatched bases: 9. The germline gives CDR1 LNHNV, CDR2 YYDKDF (reference sequence). The CDR3 covers 13 residues. The chain's CDR3 is CATSPRGIHEQFF. CDR3 nucleotide sequence: TGTGCCACCTCGCCCAGGGGGATACATGAGCAGTTCTTC.

The chain's CDR3 is CASSQAAGAYEQYF. CDR3 nucleotides: TGTGCCAGCAGCCAAGCCGCGGGGGCCTACGAGCAGTACTTC. The chain employs TRBV3-1 (or the pseudogene TRBV3-2) and TRBJ2-7; 7 bases align to TRBD2. This CDR3 is built from 14 residues. In germline, CDR1 is LGHDT, CDR2 YNNKEL (reference sequence). With 1 base clipped from V and 2 bases from J, the junction kept 2 bases outside the gene matches.

V is TRBV10-3 and J is TRBJ2-1, with 10 bases identical to TRBD2. After removal of 7 bases from V and 9 bases from J, the junction contained 12 bases not matched to a gene. CDR1 ENHRY and CDR2 SYGVKD come from the germline V gene. The CDR3 covers 15 residues. Here the CDR3 reads CAIKASSGRVIEQFF. Here the CDR3 DNA reads TGTGCCATCAAGGCCTCTAGCGGGAGAGTTATTGAGCAGTTCTTC.